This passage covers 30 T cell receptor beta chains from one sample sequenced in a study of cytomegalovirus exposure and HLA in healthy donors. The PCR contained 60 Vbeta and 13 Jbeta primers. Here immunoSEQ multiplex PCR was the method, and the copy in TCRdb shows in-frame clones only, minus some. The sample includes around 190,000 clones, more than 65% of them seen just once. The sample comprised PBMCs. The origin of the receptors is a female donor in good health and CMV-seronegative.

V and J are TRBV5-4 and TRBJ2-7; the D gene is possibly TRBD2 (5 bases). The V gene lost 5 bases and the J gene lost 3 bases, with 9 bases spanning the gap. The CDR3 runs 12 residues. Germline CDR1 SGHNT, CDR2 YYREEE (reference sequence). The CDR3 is CASSYRDYEQYF. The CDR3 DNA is TGTGCCAGCAGTTACCGGGACTACGAGCAGTACTTC.

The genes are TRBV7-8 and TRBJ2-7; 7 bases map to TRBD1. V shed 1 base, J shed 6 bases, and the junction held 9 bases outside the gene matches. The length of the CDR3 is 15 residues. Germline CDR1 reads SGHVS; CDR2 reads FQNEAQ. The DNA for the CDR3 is TGTGCCAGCAGCTTAGTTAAGGGGGCGAGGGGCGAGCAGTACTTC. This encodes CASSLVKGARGEQYF.

CDR3 sequence (DNA): TGTGCCATCAGTGAGTCGCTACGGACAGAAAGCTCTGGAAACACCATATATTTT. Protein sequence: CAISESLRTESSGNTIYF. The V gene is TRBV10-3, the J gene TRBJ1-3; D perhaps matches TRBD1 (6 bases). This CDR3 comprises 18 residues. V was trimmed by 0 bases and J by 0 bases, leaving 15 bases between them. Germline V lookup: CDR1 ENHRY, CDR2 SYGVKD.

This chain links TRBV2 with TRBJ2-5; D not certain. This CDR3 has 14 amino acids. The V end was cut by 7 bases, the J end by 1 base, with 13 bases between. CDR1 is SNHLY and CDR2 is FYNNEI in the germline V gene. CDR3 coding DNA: TGTGCCAGCACGATACGGTCGCTCCAAGAGACCCAGTACTTC. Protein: CASTIRSLQETQYF.

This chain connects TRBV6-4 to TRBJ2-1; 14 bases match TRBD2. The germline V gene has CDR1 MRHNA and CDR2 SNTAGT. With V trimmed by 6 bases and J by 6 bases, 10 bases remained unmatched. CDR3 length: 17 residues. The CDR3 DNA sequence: TGTGCCAGCAGCCCTACGACTAGCGGGGGGGTGTTCAATGAGCAGTTCTTC. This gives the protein CASSPTTSGGVFNEQFF.

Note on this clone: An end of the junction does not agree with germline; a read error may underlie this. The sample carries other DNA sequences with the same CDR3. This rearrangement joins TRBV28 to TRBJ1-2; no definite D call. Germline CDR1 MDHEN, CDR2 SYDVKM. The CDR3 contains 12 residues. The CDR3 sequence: CASSLDNYGYTF. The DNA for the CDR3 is TGTGCCAGCAGCCTAGATAACTACGGCTACACCTTC.

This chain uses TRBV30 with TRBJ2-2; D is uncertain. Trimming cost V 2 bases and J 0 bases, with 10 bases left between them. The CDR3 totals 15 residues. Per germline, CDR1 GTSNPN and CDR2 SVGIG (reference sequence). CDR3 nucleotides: TGTGCCTGGAGTAGAGGCACTTCGAACACCGGGGAGCTGTTTTTT. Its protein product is CAWSRGTSNTGELFF.

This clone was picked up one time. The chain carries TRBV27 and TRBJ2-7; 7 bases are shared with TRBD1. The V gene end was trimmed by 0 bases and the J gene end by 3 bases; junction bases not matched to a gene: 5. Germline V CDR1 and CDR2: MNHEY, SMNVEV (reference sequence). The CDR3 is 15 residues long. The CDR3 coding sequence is TGTGCCAGCAGTTTATCCCGGGCAGGGGGCTACGAGCAGTACTTC. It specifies CASSLSRAGGYEQYF.

CDR3 in DNA: TGTGCCAGTAGTTTTGGACAGGGCGCCGGTGAGCAGTTCTTC. Protein: CASSFGQGAGEQFF. The genes are TRBV19 and TRBJ2-1; 8 bases line up with TRBD1. The CDR3 has 14 residues. Germline CDR1 reads LNHDA; CDR2 reads SQIVND (reference sequence). Unmatched junction bases numbered 9, after V lost 5 bases and J lost 9 bases.

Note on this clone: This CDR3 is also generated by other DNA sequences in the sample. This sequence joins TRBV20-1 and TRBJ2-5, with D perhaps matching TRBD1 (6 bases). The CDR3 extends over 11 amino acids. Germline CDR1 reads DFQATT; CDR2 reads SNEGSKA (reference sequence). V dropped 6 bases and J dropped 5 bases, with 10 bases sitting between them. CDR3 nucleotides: TGCAGTGCCCCAAGGGGGGAGACCCAGTACTTC. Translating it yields CSAPRGETQYF.

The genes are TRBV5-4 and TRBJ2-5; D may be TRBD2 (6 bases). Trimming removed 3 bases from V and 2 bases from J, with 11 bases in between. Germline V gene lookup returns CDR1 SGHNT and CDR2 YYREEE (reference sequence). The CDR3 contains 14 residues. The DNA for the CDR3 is TGTGCCAGCAGCTCGGGACTTGCTCAAGAGACCCAGTACTTC. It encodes CASSSGLAQETQYF. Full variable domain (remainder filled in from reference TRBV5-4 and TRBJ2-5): ETGVTQSPTHLIKTRGQQVTLRCSSQSGHNTVSWYQQALGQGPQFIFQYYREEENGRGNFPPRFSGLQFPNYSSELNVNALELDDSALYLCASSSGLAQETQYFGPGTRLLVL.

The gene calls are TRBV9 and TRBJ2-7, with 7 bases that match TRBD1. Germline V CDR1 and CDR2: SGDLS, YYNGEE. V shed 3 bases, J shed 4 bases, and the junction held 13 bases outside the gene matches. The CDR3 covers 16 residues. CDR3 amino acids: CASSGSRDSPSYEQYF. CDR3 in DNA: TGTGCCAGCAGCGGCTCCCGGGACAGTCCCTCGTACGAGCAGTACTTC.

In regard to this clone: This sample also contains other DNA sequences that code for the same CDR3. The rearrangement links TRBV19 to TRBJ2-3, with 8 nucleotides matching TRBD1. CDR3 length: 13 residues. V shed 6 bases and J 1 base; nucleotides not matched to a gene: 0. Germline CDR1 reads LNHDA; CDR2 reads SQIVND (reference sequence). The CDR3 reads CASRGQGTDTQYF. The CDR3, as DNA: TGTGCCAGTAGGGGACAGGGCACAGATACGCAGTATTTT.

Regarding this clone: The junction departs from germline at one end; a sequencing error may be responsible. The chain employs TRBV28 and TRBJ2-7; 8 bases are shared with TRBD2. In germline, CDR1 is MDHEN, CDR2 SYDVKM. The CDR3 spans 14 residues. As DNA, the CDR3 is TGTGCCAGCAGCGGAGGGGGACTAGGGGACGAGCAGTGCTTC. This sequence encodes CASSGGGLGDEQCF.

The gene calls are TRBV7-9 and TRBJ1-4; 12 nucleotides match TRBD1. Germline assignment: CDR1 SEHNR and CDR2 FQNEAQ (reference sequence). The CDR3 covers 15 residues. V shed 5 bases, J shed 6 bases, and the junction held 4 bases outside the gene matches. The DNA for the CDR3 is TGTGCCAGCAGCCGAGGGACAGGGGGCGATGAAAAACTGTTTTTT. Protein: CASSRGTGGDEKLFF.

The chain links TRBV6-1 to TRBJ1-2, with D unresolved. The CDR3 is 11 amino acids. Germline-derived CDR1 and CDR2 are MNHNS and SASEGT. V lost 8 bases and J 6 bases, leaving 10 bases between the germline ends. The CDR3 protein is CASGWADGYTF. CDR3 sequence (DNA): TGTGCCAGCGGGTGGGCAGATGGCTACACCTTC.

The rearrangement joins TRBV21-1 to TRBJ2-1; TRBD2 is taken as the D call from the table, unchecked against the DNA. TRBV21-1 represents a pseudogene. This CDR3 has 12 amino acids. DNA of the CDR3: TGTGCCAGCACCCACCGGGACAATGAGCAGTTCTTC. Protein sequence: CASTHRDNEQFF.

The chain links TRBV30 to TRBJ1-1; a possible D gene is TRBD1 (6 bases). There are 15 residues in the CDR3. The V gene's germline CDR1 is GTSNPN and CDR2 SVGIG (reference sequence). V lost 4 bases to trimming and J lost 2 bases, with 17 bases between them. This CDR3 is CAWTVRWGRNTEAFF. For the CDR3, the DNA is TGTGCCTGGACCGTACGTTGGGGGCGAAACACTGAAGCTTTCTTT.

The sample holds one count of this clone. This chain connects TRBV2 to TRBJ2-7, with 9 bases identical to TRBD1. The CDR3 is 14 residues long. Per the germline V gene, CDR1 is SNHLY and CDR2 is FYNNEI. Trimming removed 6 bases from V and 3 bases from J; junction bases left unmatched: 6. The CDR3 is CASRPGTGFYEQYF. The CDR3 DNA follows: TGTGCCAGCAGACCCGGGACAGGGTTCTACGAGCAGTACTTC. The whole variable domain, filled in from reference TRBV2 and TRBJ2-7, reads EPEVTQTPSHQVTQMGQEVILRCVPISNHLYFYWYRQILGQKVEFLVSFYNNEISEKSEIFDDQFSVERPDGSNFTLKIRSTKLEDSAMYFCASRPGTGFYEQYFGPGTRLTVT.

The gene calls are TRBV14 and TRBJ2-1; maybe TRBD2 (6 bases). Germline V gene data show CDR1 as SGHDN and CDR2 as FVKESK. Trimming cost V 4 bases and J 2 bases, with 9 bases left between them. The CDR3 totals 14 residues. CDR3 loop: CASSLTSTYNEQFF. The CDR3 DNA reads TGTGCCAGCAGCCTAACTAGCACCTACAATGAGCAGTTCTTC. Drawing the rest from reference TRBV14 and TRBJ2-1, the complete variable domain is EAGVTQFPSHSVIEKGQTVTLRCDPISGHDNLYWYRRVMGKEIKFLLHFVKESKQDESGMPNNRFLAERTGGTYSTLKVQPAELEDSGVYFCASSLTSTYNEQFFGPGTRLTVL.

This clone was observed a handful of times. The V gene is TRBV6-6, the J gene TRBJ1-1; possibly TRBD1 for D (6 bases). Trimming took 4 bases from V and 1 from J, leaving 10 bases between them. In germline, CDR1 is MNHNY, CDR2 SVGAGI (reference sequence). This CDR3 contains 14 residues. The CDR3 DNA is TGTGCCAGCAGTTTCGAGGACAGGAACACTGAAGCTTTCTTT. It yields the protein CASSFEDRNTEAFF.

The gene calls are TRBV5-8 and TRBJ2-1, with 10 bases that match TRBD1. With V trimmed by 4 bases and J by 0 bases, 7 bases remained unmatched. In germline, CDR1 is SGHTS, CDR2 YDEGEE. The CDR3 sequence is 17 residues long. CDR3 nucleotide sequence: TGTGCCAGCAGCCGGACAGGGGGTTCAAGCTCCTACAATGAGCAGTTCTTC. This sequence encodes CASSRTGGSSSYNEQFF.

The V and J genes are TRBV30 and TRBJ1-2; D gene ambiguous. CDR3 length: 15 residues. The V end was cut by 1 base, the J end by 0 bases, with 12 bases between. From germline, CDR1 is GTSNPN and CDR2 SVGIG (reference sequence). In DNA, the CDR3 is TGTGCCTGGAGTGCTTATAGCCCTACTAACTATGGCTACACCTTC. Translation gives CAWSAYSPTNYGYTF.

For the CDR3, the DNA is TGTGCCAGCAGCGAAACCCTGACAGGGTACAACACCGGGGAGCTGTTTTTT. Translated, it gives CASSETLTGYNTGELFF. J is TRBJ2-2 and V is TRBV2, with 7 bases that match TRBD1. V shed 6 bases, J shed 2 bases, and the junction held 12 bases outside the gene matches. Germline CDR1 is SNHLY and CDR2 is FYNNEI. CDR3 length: 17 residues.

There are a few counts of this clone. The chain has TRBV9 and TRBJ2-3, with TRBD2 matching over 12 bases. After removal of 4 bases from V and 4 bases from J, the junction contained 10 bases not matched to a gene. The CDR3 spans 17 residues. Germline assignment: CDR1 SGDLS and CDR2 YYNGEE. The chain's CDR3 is CASSFSPSGGAADTQYF. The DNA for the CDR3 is TGTGCCAGCAGCTTTAGCCCTAGCGGGGGGGCGGCAGATACGCAGTATTTT.

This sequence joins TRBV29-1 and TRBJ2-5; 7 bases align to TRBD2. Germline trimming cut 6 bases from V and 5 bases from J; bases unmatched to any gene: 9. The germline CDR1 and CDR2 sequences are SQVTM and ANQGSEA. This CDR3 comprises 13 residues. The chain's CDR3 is CSVAGGEGETQYF. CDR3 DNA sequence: TGCAGCGTGGCCGGAGGGGAGGGGGAGACCCAGTACTTC. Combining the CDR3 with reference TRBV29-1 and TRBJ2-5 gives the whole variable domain SAVISQKPSRDICQRGTSLTIQCQVDSQVTMMFWYRQQPGQSLTLIATANQGSEATYESGFVIDKFPISRPNLTFSTLTVSNMSPEDSSIYLCSVAGGEGETQYFGPGTRLLVL.

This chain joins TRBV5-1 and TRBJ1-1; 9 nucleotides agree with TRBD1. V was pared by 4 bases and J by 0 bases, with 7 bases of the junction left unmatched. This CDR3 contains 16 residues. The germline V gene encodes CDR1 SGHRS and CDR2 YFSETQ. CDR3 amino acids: CASSITGGPVNTEAFF. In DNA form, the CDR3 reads TGCGCCAGCAGCATTACAGGGGGCCCCGTGAACACTGAAGCTTTCTTT.

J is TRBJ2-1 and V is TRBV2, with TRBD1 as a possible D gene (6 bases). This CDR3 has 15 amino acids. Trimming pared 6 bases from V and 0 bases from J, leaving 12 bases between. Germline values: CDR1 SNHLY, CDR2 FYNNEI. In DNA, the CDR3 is TGTGCCAGCAGGGACGGGACACTCTCCTACAATGAGCAGTTCTTC. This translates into CASRDGTLSYNEQFF.

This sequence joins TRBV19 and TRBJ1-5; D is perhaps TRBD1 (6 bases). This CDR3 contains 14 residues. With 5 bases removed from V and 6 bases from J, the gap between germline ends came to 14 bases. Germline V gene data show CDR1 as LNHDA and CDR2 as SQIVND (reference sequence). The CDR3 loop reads CASSVQGSGQPQHF. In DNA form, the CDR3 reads TGTGCCAGTAGTGTACAGGGTTCGGGTCAGCCCCAGCATTTT.

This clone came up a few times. The CDR3 spells CASRPHSLAGDLEQFF. CDR3 sequence (DNA): TGTGCCAGCAGACCCCATAGCCTAGCGGGAGACCTTGAGCAGTTCTTC. The J gene is TRBJ2-1, the V gene TRBV28, with 10 bases identical to TRBD2. CDR3 length equals 16 residues. From germline, CDR1 is MDHEN and CDR2 SYDVKM. V was pared by 6 bases and J by 9 bases, with 14 bases of the junction left unmatched.